The T cell receptor (beta chain) described here comes from a study of beta chain features in type 1 diabetes. About the research overall: Age and gender were similar between patients and healthy donors, as were cell yields.

The J segment lost 7 bases and the V segment lost 3 bases, leaving 4 bases of the junction unmatched. The CDR3 consists of 15 residues. From germline, CDR1 is ENHRY and CDR2 SYGVKD. Reverse transcribing all isolated RNA meant expressed TCRB transcripts were sequenced. Data came from immunoSEQ multiplex PCR; TCRdb stores just in-frame clones and leaves some out. The data hold under 450,000 clones, with roughly 14% observed a single time. Study-wide results and caveats: TCRB CDR3s from Type 1 diabetes patients were moderately but significantly shorter in all four CD4+ subsets. Type 1 diabetes patients showed fewer insertions and more deletions at VDJ junctions.

Many counts were recorded for this clone. As yet, its antigen is unknown. V gene TRBV10-3 combines with J gene TRBJ2-1; 12 nucleotides align to TRBD2. Sequencing was performed on naive CD4+ T cells from blood. The origin of this receptor is a man between 25 and 39 years old in good health. The CDR3, as DNA: TGTGCCATCAGTGACCAGACTAGCGGGAGTAATGAGCAGTTCTTC. This codes for CAISDQTSGSNEQFF.